The present TCR beta chain was sequenced within a study of somatic mutations in cytotoxic T cells in rheumatoid arthritis. The table came from immunoSEQ multiplex PCR; TCRdb's copy has only in-frame clones and leaves some out. This sample yields approximately 15,000 clones, of which about four fifths are seen a single time; less than 25% belongs to the top ten. Germline CDR1 is SNHLY and CDR2 is FYNNEI. The CDR3 totals 14 residues. The junction had 2 bases not matched to a gene; V was cut back by 5 bases and J by 5 bases. This receptor was obtained from an adult with rheumatoid arthritis. The source material was CD8+ T cells sorted from blood. V gene TRBV2 combines with J gene TRBJ2-1; 11 bases fit TRBD2. In DNA form, the CDR3 reads TGTGCCAGCAGTATAGCGGGAGGGGACAATGAGCAGTTCTTC. Its protein is CASSIAGGDNEQFF.